This section outlines one T cell receptor (beta chain) sequence together with its context. What it recognizes is unknown. The J segment lost 4 bases and the V segment lost 0 bases, leaving 4 bases of the junction unmatched. Per the germline V gene, CDR1 is SGDLS and CDR2 is YYNGEE. There are 15 residues in the CDR3. The sample belongs to a study of shared clonotypes between healthy human individuals. Study overall: Samples came from a couple of female and three male donors aged 18 to 49.

The study, taken as a whole, reports: Larger richness was generally estimated for naive than memory subsets.

Only in-frame clones appear in the TCRdb table, and some are missing; sequencing was by immunoSEQ multiplex PCR. The sample lists a few million clones, approximately 93% occurring once. This rearrangement joins TRBV9 to TRBJ2-7; 10 positions agree with TRBD2. The receptor comes from a man between 18 and 35 years old in good health. Some clones in this sample may be carry-over from other donors' samples. The sample was naive CD4+ T cells from PBMCs. The subset denotes: CD45RA+ positively selected. The CDR3: CASSVDLAGDYEQYF. In DNA form, the CDR3 reads TGTGCCAGCAGCGTAGATCTAGCGGGAGATTACGAGCAGTACTTC.